The 30 T cell receptor beta chains in this list originate from one sample, sequenced in a study of blood T cell repertoires in COVID-19. Repertoires were generated with immunoSEQ multiplex PCR, while TCRdb's copy carries only in-frame clones and drops some. This repertoire shows roughly 60,000 clones, 75% to 95% found once; its top ten account for about 9.1%. Material: peripheral blood. These TCRs come from a woman of 80 years or more with active COVID-19.

The gene calls are TRBV7-9 and TRBJ2-3, with a weak D call TRBD2 (7 bases). CDR3 length: 18 residues. With 5 bases removed from V and 0 bases from J, the gap between germline ends came to 21 bases. The germline CDR1 and CDR2 sequences are SEHNR and FQNEAQ (reference sequence). The DNA of the CDR3 is TGTGCCAGCAGCCTAGGGGGGGACTTTGGCGGAAGCACAGATACGCAGTATTTT. Translated: CASSLGGDFGGSTDTQYF.

V usage is TRBV27 and J usage is TRBJ1-2; D possibly corresponds to TRBD1 (5 bases). CDR3 length: 16 amino acids. Germline CDR1 MNHEY, CDR2 SMNVEV (reference sequence). V was shortened by 2 bases and J by 4 bases, with 17 bases between the two germline ends. CDR3 residues: CASSLAGPESLYGYTF. In DNA form, the CDR3 reads TGTGCCAGCAGTTTAGCAGGGCCCGAATCTCTCTATGGCTACACCTTC.

The V and J genes are TRBV5-4 and TRBJ2-1, with TRBD1 identical over 7 bases. The CDR3 covers 15 residues. Germline V gene sequence: CDR1 SGHNT, CDR2 YYREEE (reference sequence). V trimming: 1 base; J trimming: 6 bases; junction bases outside the gene matches: 7. The CDR3 bases are TGTGCCAGCAGCTTGATCGGGTCAGGGGGCAATGAGCAGTTCTTC. Its translation: CASSLIGSGGNEQFF.

J is TRBJ1-1 and V is TRBV28; D uncertain. The CDR3 sequence is 12 residues long. V shed 3 bases and J shed 1 base, with 3 bases lying between them. Germline CDR1 and CDR2: MDHEN and SYDVKM. The CDR3 sequence is CASSFGNTEAFF. The CDR3, as DNA: TGTGCCAGCAGTTTCGGGAACACTGAAGCTTTCTTT.

V and J are TRBV7-9 and TRBJ1-2, with 7 bases identical to TRBD1. Trimming cost V 2 bases and J 7 bases; bases outside gene matches: 13. Germline V lookup: CDR1 SEHNR, CDR2 FQNEAQ (reference sequence). CDR3 size: 16 residues. The CDR3: CASSLLTTEGALGYTF. In DNA, the CDR3 is TGTGCCAGCAGCTTATTAACCACTGAGGGGGCGCTTGGCTACACCTTC.

V gene TRBV5-4 combines with J gene TRBJ2-3, with TRBD2 matching 11 bases. Germline CDR1 and CDR2: SGHNT and YYREEE (reference sequence). The CDR3 has 17 amino acids. The ends lost 1 base at V and 1 base at J; junction bases unmatched: 5. CDR3 protein: CASSLTSGSRGTDTQYF. Here the CDR3 DNA reads TGTGCCAGCAGCTTGACTAGCGGGAGTAGGGGCACAGATACGCAGTATTTT.

This chain links TRBV5-1 with TRBJ2-6; 8 nucleotides align to TRBD2. The CDR3 spans 17 residues. CDR1 and CDR2 (germline): SGHRS, YFSETQ. Unmatched junction bases numbered 6, after V lost 1 base and J lost 3 bases. CDR3 protein: CASSLYGGARGANVLTF. The CDR3 DNA sequence: TGCGCCAGCAGCTTGTACGGGGGGGCCCGTGGGGCCAACGTCCTGACTTTC.

The rearrangement joins TRBV7-9 to TRBJ1-1, with 8 bases lining up with TRBD1. V shed 1 base and J 6 bases; nucleotides not matched to a gene: 10. Germline loops: CDR1 SEHNR, CDR2 FQNEAQ (reference sequence). The CDR3 is 16 residues long. CDR3 bases: TGTGCCAGCAGCTTAGAGGCGAGACAGGGGAAGGCTGAAGCTTTCTTT. It encodes CASSLEARQGKAEAFF.

The chain employs TRBV7-8 and TRBJ1-5; D is possibly TRBD1 (5 bases). The CDR3 is 14 residues long. Trimming removed 2 bases from V and 7 bases from J, with 12 bases in between. The V gene's germline CDR1 is SGHVS and CDR2 FQNEAQ. The CDR3 here is CASSLTGDRQPQHF. The CDR3 coding sequence is TGTGCCAGCAGCTTAACAGGTGATAGGCAGCCCCAGCATTTT.

The CDR3 spells CASSSHLGETKDTQYF. The CDR3 DNA is TGTGCCAGCAGTTCCCATCTGGGAGAAACGAAAGATACGCAGTATTTT. This rearrangement joins TRBV6-5 to TRBJ2-3, with a tentative D call TRBD2 (5 bases). The V gene's germline CDR1 is MNHEY and CDR2 SVGAGI. The CDR3 runs 16 residues. V lost 4 bases, J lost 5 bases, and 19 bases lay in between.

V usage is TRBV3-1 (or the pseudogene TRBV3-2) and J usage is TRBJ1-2, with D maybe TRBD1 (6 bases). From germline, CDR1 is LGHDT and CDR2 YNNKEL (reference sequence). Trimming took 7 bases from V and 5 from J, leaving 8 bases between them. The CDR3 has 11 amino acids. As DNA, the CDR3 is TGTGCCAGCAACGGACAGTATGGCTACACCTTC. Translated, it gives CASNGQYGYTF.

This rearrangement joins TRBV2 to TRBJ1-5; 7 bases are shared with TRBD1. V shed 1 base and J 7 bases; nucleotides not matched to a gene: 1. This CDR3 is 13 amino acids long. Germline V gene lookup returns CDR1 SNHLY and CDR2 FYNNEI. CDR3 DNA: TGTGCCAGCAGTGAAGGACAGGGCCAGCCCCAGCATTTT. Translation: CASSEGQGQPQHF.

The V gene is TRBV3-1 (or the pseudogene TRBV3-2), the J gene TRBJ2-2, with TRBD2 matching 7 bases. J gave up 3 bases and V 2 bases, and 3 bases lay outside the gene matches. Germline-derived CDR1 and CDR2 are LGHDT and YNNKEL (reference sequence). The CDR3 totals 15 residues. The CDR3 is CASSQLLADTGELFF. The CDR3 DNA is TGTGCCAGCAGCCAACTTCTAGCGGACACCGGGGAGCTGTTTTTT.

The chain couples TRBV7-9 to TRBJ1-2; TRBD1 might be the D (5 bases). The CDR3 contains 13 residues. Between the trimmed V and J ends, which lost 7 bases and 8 bases, there was a span of 17 bases. CDR1 is SEHNR, CDR2 FQNEAQ, per germline (reference sequence). CDR3 sequence: CASTQSGGKGYTF. The CDR3 DNA follows: TGTGCCAGCACCCAATCGGGGGGGAAAGGCTACACCTTC. Drawing the rest from reference TRBV7-9 and TRBJ1-2, the complete variable domain is DTGVSQNPRHKITKRGQNVTFRCDPISEHNRLYWYRQTLGQGPEFLTYFQNEAQLEKSRLLSDRFSAERPKGSFSTLEIQRTEQGDSAMYLCASTQSGGKGYTFGSGTRLTVV.

The rearrangement joins TRBV19 to TRBJ2-1, with TRBD1 matching 8 bases. The CDR3 contains 15 residues. J was trimmed by 7 bases and V by 5 bases; bases with no gene match: 10. Germline V lookup: CDR1 LNHDA, CDR2 SQIVND (reference sequence). CDR3 protein: CASSPRRTGLNEQFF. The CDR3 DNA follows: TGTGCCAGTAGTCCGCGACGGACAGGGTTGAATGAGCAGTTCTTC.

The chain uses TRBV27 and TRBJ2-7; possibly TRBD1 for D (5 bases). The V and J ends lost 0 bases and 3 bases respectively, with 12 bases between them. Germline lookup yields CDR1 MNHEY and CDR2 SMNVEV (reference sequence). The CDR3 covers 15 residues. The CDR3 nucleotides are TGTGCCAGCAGTTTATCGGGGCCGAACGACTACGAGCAGTACGTC. It translates to CASSLSGPNDYEQYV.

V gene TRBV6-5 combines with J gene TRBJ1-4; D is perhaps TRBD1 (6 bases). V dropped 6 bases and J dropped 7 bases, with 18 bases sitting between them. Germline values: CDR1 MNHEY, CDR2 SVGAGI. CDR3 length: 15 amino acids. The CDR3 protein is CASRPGQMLREKLFF. CDR3 coding DNA: TGTGCCAGCAGACCCGGACAGATGCTGCGTGAAAAACTGTTTTTT.

This clone came up once. The chain employs TRBV29-1 and TRBJ1-4; 7 bases line up with TRBD1. V dropped 5 bases and J dropped 4; count of bases not matched to a gene: 4. The germline V gene encodes CDR1 SQVTM and CDR2 ANQGSEA. The CDR3 is made up of 13 amino acids. The CDR3 spells CSVFGTDNEKLFF. The CDR3 DNA reads as TGCAGCGTTTTTGGGACAGATAATGAAAAACTGTTTTTT.

The V and J genes are TRBV2 and TRBJ2-3; weak D call: TRBD2 (5 bases). V was pared by 7 bases and J by 0 bases, with 11 bases between. Germline V lookup: CDR1 SNHLY, CDR2 FYNNEI. This CDR3 spans 14 amino acids. CDR3 sequence (DNA): TGTGCCAGCATGGGAGCGCCCAGCACAGATACGCAGTATTTT. Translation gives CASMGAPSTDTQYF.

Only one count was recorded for this clone. The chain employs TRBV27 and TRBJ2-3; 7 bases are shared with TRBD1. V was pared by 7 bases and J by 2 bases, with 18 bases of the junction left unmatched. The CDR3 length is 18 residues. Germline values: CDR1 MNHEY, CDR2 SMNVEV (reference sequence). In DNA, the CDR3 is TGTGCCAGCACCCCTGCTAGGACAGGTGGGATCTACACAGATACGCAGTATTTT. Amino acid sequence: CASTPARTGGIYTDTQYF.

The genes are TRBV7-2 and TRBJ2-1; 8 nucleotides align to TRBD1. Unmatched junction bases numbered 16, after V lost 1 base and J lost 8 bases. Germline CDR1 reads SGHTA; CDR2 reads FQGNSA. The length of the CDR3 is 18 residues. For the CDR3, the DNA is TGTGCCAGCAGCTTAGTCTCCGTGTCAGGGGGCCTCAGGGATGAGCAGTTCTTC. It codes for CASSLVSVSGGLRDEQFF.

The chain employs TRBV9 and TRBJ1-3, with 7 positions matching TRBD1. This CDR3 has 15 amino acids. Trimming cost V 4 bases and J 4 bases; bases outside gene matches: 8. CDR1 is SGDLS, CDR2 YYNGEE, per germline. This CDR3 is CASSPRQGVGNTIYF. CDR3 in DNA: TGTGCCAGCAGCCCTCGCCAGGGGGTAGGAAACACCATATATTTT.

The chain combines TRBV6-2 or TRBV6-3 with TRBJ1-1; 10 nucleotides agree with TRBD1. This CDR3 region has 16 residues. Looked up from germline, CDR1 is MNHEY and CDR2 is SVGEGT. Unmatched junction bases numbered 9, after V lost 4 bases and J lost 4 bases. The CDR3 bases are TGTGCCAGCAGTTCACCGGGACAGGGGAAGGGCACTGAAGCTTTCTTT. Its translation: CASSSPGQGKGTEAFF.

The V and J genes are TRBV11-2 and TRBJ2-7; 8 bases are a match to TRBD1. The CDR3 sequence is 14 residues long. J lost 0 bases, V lost 5 bases, and 3 bases had no gene match. Germline V gene data show CDR1 as SGHAT and CDR2 as FQNNGV. The CDR3 nucleotides read TGTGCCAGCAGCGGGGACAGGCACTCCTACGAGCAGTACTTC. This sequence encodes CASSGDRHSYEQYF.

CDR3 nucleotide sequence: TGCGCCAGCAGCTTGGGGACAGGGTACGGCTACACCTTC. Amino acid sequence: CASSLGTGYGYTF. The V gene is TRBV5-1, the J gene TRBJ1-2, with 8 positions matching TRBD1. Trimming took 0 bases from V and 8 from J; bases not matched to a gene: 3. Germline V gene sequence: CDR1 SGHRS, CDR2 YFSETQ. This CDR3 region has 13 residues.

V and J are TRBV6-1 and TRBJ1-2; tentatively, D is TRBD1 (6 bases). This CDR3 region has 14 residues. Germline V gene lookup returns CDR1 MNHNS and CDR2 SASEGT. V was shortened by 3 bases and J by 4 bases, with 12 bases between the two germline ends. This CDR3 is CASSELTGTYGYTF. In DNA, the CDR3 is TGTGCCAGCAGTGAGCTGACAGGTACCTATGGCTACACCTTC.

The V gene is TRBV7-2, the J gene TRBJ2-3; unclear D gene. V shed 5 bases and J shed 4 bases, with 10 bases lying between them. Germline V gene lookup returns CDR1 SGHTA and CDR2 FQGNSA. The CDR3 is made up of 13 amino acids. The CDR3 loop reads CASSRREADTQYF. Here the CDR3 DNA reads TGTGCCAGCAGCCGGCGTGAGGCAGATACGCAGTATTTT. Full variable domain (remainder filled in from reference TRBV7-2 and TRBJ2-3): GAGVSQSPSNKVTEKGKDVELRCDPISGHTALYWYRQSLGQGLEFLIYFQGNSAPDKSGLPSDRFSAERTGGSVSTLTIQRTQQEDSAVYLCASSRREADTQYFGPGTRLTVL.

CDR3 protein: CASSYSPGLAGVETDTQYF. CDR3 nucleotides: TGTGCCAGCAGTTACTCCCCGGGACTAGCGGGAGTTGAGACAGATACGCAGTATTTT. The chain joins TRBV6-2 or TRBV6-3 to TRBJ2-3; the match to TRBD2 covers 14 bases. The length of the CDR3 is 19 residues. The V gene's germline CDR1 is MNHEY and CDR2 SVGEGT. V trimming: 0 bases; J trimming: 3 bases; junction bases outside the gene matches: 8.

The V gene is TRBV6-6, the J gene TRBJ2-1, with D hard to call. The CDR3 contains 14 residues. V was pared by 0 bases and J by 5 bases, with 8 bases between. Per the germline V gene, CDR1 is MNHNY and CDR2 is SVGAGI (reference sequence). Here the CDR3 DNA reads TGTGCCAGCAGTTACTCCCGAACAGACAATGAGCAGTTCTTC. Amino acid sequence: CASSYSRTDNEQFF.

The chain joins TRBV3-1 (or the pseudogene TRBV3-2) to TRBJ2-2, with 9 bases that match TRBD1. The CDR3 totals 14 residues. Germline assignment: CDR1 LGHDT and CDR2 YNNKEL (reference sequence). The junction had 5 bases not matched to a gene; V was cut back by 8 bases and J by 4 bases. CDR3 nucleotide sequence: TGTGCCAGCCAACAGGGGGCTTTCACCGGGGAGCTGTTTTTT. It translates to CASQQGAFTGELFF.